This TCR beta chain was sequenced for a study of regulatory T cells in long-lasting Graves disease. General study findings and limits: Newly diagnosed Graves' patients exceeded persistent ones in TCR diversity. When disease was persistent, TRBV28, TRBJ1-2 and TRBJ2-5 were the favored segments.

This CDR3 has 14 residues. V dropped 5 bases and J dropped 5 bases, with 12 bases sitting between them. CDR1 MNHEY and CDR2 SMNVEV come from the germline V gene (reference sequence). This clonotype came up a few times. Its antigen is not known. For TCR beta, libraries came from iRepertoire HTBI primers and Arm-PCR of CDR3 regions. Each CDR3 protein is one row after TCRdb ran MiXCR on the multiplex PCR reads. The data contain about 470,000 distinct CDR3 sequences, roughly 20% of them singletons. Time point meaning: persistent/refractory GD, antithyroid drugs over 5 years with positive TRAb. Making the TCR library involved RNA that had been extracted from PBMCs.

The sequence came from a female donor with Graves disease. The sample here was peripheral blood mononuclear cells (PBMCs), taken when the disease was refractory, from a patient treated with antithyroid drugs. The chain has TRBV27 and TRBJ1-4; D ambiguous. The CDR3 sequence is CASSRVGSNEKLFF. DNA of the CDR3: TGTGCCAGCAGTCGGGTGGGGTCGAATGAAAAACTGTTTTTT. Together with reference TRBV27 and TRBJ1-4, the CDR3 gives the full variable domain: EAQVTQNPRYLITVTGKKLTVTCSQNMNHEYMSWYRQDPGLGLRQIYYSMNVEVTDKGDVPEGYKVSRKEKRNFPLILESPSPNQTSLYFCASSRVGSNEKLFFGSGTQLSVL.